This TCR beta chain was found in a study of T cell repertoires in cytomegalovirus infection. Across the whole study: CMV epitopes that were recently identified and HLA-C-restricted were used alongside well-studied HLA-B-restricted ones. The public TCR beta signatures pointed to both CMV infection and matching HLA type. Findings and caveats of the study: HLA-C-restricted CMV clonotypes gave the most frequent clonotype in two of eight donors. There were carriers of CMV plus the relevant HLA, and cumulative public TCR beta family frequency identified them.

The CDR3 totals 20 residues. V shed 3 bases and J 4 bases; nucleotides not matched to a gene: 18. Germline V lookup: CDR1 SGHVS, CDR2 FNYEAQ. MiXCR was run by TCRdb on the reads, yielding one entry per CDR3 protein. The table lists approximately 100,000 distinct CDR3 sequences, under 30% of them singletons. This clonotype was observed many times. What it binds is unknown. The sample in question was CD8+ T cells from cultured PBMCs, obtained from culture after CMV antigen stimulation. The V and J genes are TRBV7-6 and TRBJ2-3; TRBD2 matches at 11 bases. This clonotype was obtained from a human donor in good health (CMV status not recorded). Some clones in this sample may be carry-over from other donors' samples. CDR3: CASSFIFVGDSGGAPDTQYF. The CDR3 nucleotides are TGTGCCAGCAGCTTTATTTTTGTTGGGGATAGCGGGGGGGCTCCAGATACGCAGTATTTT.